This T cell receptor (beta chain) comes out of a study of cytotoxic CD8 clonotypes in ibrutinib-treated CLL. Comments on this clone: What it binds is not known.

Here immunoSEQ multiplex PCR was the method, and the copy in TCRdb shows in-frame clones only, minus some. The data hold some 140,000 clones, with about 91% observed a single time. CDR3 length equals 12 residues. Germline values: CDR1 WSHSY, CDR2 SAAADI. V was trimmed by 4 bases and J by 6 bases, leaving 10 bases between them. The TCR beta libraries used approximately 2 micrograms of genomic DNA that came from cryopreserved PBMCs. Whole-study results and caveats: T-cell clonality at baseline went above that of age-matched healthy donors and rose and fell with circulating CD8+ T-cell counts. Sustained-remission and progressing patients had unequal sampling times. Clonality went up at the time of ibrutinib response, stayed stable in sustained remission, and later dropped back toward its baseline level at progression.

This TCR came from a human donor with chronic lymphocytic leukemia. This rearrangement joins TRBV10-2 to TRBJ2-7; D might be TRBD2 (5 bases). The sample consisted of PBMCs, taken after 12 months of ibrutinib treatment. The CDR3 region has the DNA TGCGCCAGCAGTGGGGAGTTAGGCGAGCAGTACTTC. Protein sequence: CASSGELGEQYF.